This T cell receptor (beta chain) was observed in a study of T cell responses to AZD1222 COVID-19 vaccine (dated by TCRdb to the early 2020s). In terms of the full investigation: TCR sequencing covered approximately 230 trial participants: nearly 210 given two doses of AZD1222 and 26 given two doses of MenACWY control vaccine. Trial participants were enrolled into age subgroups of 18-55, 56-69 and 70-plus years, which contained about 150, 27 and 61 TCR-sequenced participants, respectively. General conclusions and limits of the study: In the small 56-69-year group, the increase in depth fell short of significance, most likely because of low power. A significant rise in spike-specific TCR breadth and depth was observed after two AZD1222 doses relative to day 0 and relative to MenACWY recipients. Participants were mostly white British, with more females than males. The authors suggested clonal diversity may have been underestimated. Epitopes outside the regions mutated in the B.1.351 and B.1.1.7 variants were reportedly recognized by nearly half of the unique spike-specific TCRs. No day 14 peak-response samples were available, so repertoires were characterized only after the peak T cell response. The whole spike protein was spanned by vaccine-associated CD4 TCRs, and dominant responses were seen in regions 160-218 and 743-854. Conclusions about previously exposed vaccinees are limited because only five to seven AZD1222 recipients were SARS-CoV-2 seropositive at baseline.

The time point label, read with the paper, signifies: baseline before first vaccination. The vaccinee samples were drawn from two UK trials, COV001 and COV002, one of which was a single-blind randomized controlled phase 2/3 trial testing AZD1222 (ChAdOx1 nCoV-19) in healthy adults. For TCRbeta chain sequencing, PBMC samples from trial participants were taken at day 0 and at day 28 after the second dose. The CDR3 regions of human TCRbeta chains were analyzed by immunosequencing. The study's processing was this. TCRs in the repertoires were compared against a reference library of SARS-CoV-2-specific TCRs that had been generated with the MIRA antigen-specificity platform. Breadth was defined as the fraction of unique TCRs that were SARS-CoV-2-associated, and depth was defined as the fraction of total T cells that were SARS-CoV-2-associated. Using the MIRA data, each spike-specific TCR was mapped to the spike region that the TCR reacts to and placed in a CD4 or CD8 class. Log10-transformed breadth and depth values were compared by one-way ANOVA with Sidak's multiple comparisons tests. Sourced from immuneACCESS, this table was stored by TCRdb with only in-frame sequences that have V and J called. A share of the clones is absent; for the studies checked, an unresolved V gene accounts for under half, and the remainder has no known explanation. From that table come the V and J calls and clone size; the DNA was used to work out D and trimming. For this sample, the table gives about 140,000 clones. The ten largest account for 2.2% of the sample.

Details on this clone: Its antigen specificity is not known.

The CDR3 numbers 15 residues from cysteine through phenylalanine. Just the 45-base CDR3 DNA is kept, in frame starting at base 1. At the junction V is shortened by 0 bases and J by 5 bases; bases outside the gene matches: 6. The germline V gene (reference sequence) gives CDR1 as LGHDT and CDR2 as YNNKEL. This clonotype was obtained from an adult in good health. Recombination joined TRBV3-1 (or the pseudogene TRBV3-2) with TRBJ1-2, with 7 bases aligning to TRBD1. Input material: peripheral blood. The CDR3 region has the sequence CASSQDRGRRYGYTF. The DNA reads TGTGCCAGCAGCCAAGACAGGGGGAGGAGGTATGGCTACACCTTC.